One sample yielded the 21 T cell receptor beta chains listed below, sequenced in a study of early T cells in non-severe SARS-CoV-2 infection. TCRdb reprocessed the 5' RACE reads via MiXCR and lists one record per CDR3 protein. This sample yields about 71,000 distinct CDR3 sequences, of which roughly 12% are seen a single time; 2.5% to 3% belongs to the top ten. The material was whole blood, obtained at baseline. The receptors were sampled from an adult who was a healthcare worker with PCR-confirmed SARS-CoV-2 infection or an uninfected control (not recorded which).

This clonotype appeared a few times. This rearrangement joins TRBV5-1 to TRBJ2-5; a weak D match, TRBD2 (5 bases). V was trimmed by 4 bases and J by 0 bases, leaving 13 bases between them. The germline CDR1 and CDR2 sequences are SGHRS and YFSETQ. The CDR3 consists of 15 residues. CDR3 sequence (DNA): TGCGCCAGCAGCCCCTCCACTAGGTACCAAGAGACCCAGTACTTC. It yields the protein CASSPSTRYQETQYF.

The chain uses TRBV12-3 or TRBV12-4 and TRBJ2-3, with D maybe TRBD1 (5 bases). V was pared by 5 bases and J by 0 bases, with 12 bases between. The CDR3 contains 15 residues. The CDR3: CASSRDSSSTDTQYF. The DNA for the CDR3 is TGTGCCAGCAGTAGAGACAGCTCTAGCACAGATACGCAGTATTTT.

This chain connects TRBV19 to TRBJ1-2; 8 bases align to TRBD1. This CDR3 is built from 15 residues. Germline values: CDR1 LNHDA, CDR2 SQIVND (reference sequence). After removal of 0 bases from V and 6 bases from J, the junction contained 6 bases not matched to a gene. The CDR3, as DNA: TGTGCCAGTAGTATAGAAGGACAGGGCGCCAATGGCTACACCTTC. This translates into CASSIEGQGANGYTF.

This clonotype showed up just a few times. The genes are TRBV3-1 and TRBJ1-1, with 10 bases lining up with TRBD1. The germline V gene has CDR1 LGHDT and CDR2 YNNKEL (reference sequence). V shed 8 bases and J 5 bases; nucleotides not matched to a gene: 5. The CDR3 contains 13 residues. CDR3 DNA sequence: TGTGCCAGCGCGGACAGGGGGGTAACTGAAGCTTTCTTT. Its translation: CASADRGVTEAFF.

This clonotype was detected a few times. This chain uses TRBV3-1 with TRBJ2-1; D is unclear. Germline values: CDR1 LGHDT, CDR2 YNNKEL (reference sequence). V lost 1 base and J lost 9, with 4 bases in between. The CDR3 runs to 11 residues. The CDR3 DNA reads as TGTGCCAGCAGCCAAGCGAGTGAGCAGTTCTTC. Translation gives CASSQASEQFF.

This clonotype was observed a few times. The junction departs from germline at one end; a sequencing error may be responsible. The V call is TRBV28, the J call TRBJ1-6, with a tentative D call TRBD1 (5 bases). Germline V gene lookup returns CDR1 MDHEN and CDR2 SYDVKM. This CDR3 contains 12 residues. The CDR3 nucleotides are TGTGCCGGCAGTTTAGGGGAGGCATTCGTGGAATTT. Translating it yields CAGSLGEAFVEF.

This clonotype was found a few times. This chain joins TRBV28 and TRBJ2-2; D perhaps matches TRBD1 (5 bases). This CDR3 comprises 17 residues. Germline loops: CDR1 MDHEN, CDR2 SYDVKM. V lost 5 bases to trimming and J lost 7 bases, with 23 bases between them. The CDR3 DNA sequence: TGTGCCAGCAGTCCTCGCGACGGTCCTGTTAGGGGCGGGGAGCTGTTTTTT. Translated: CASSPRDGPVRGGELFF.

This clonotype was seen just once. This chain uses TRBV28 with TRBJ2-3; 12 bases align to TRBD2. The CDR3 sequence is 19 residues long. CDR1 is MDHEN, CDR2 SYDVKM, per germline. Unmatched junction bases numbered 20, after V lost 5 bases and J lost 8 bases. CDR3 nucleotide sequence: TGTGCCAGCAGTAGTCGTATCAGACTAGCGGGGGCCCTGCGGGGTACGCAGTATTTT. Residues: CASSSRIRLAGALRGTQYF.

This clonotype was counted a few times. The gene calls are TRBV20-1 and TRBJ2-7, with 8 nucleotides matching TRBD2. Germline loops: CDR1 DFQATT, CDR2 SNEGSKA (reference sequence). J lost 3 bases, V lost 4 bases, and 14 bases had no gene match. This CDR3 has 16 amino acids. CDR3 nucleotides: TGCAGTGCTATTATTACGCAAGCGGGGGTTAACTACGAGCAGTACTTC. Its translation: CSAIITQAGVNYEQYF.

This clonotype appeared a few times. The CDR3 bases are TGCGCCAGCAGCCAAGGGGAGCGGGGGGGCCAAGATACGCAGTATTTT. Translation: CASSQGERGGQDTQYF. The rearrangement links TRBV4-1 to TRBJ2-3; 10 bases fit TRBD2. The CDR3 runs 16 residues. With 1 base clipped from V and 5 bases from J, the junction kept 6 bases outside the gene matches. Germline CDR1 reads MGHRA; CDR2 reads YSYEKL.

This clonotype was observed many times. The V gene is TRBV6-6, the J gene TRBJ2-3, with 7 bases lining up with TRBD2. The CDR3 runs to 16 residues. The V gene's germline CDR1 is MNHNY and CDR2 SVGAGI (reference sequence). Trimming removed 8 bases from V and 4 bases from J; junction bases left unmatched: 15. The CDR3 nucleotides are TGTGCCAGCTCGCCTGCCGGGACTACCTACGCAGATACGCAGTATTTT. It encodes CASSPAGTTYADTQYF.

This clonotype has at least ten counts. The chain joins TRBV6-5 to TRBJ2-7, with 7 nucleotides matching TRBD2. This CDR3 is 15 amino acids long. V lost 5 bases and J lost 1; bases outside the gene matches: 8. Germline V lookup: CDR1 MNHEY, CDR2 SVGAGI. Written as DNA, the CDR3 is TGTGCCAGCAGTGAGAAAGCGGGGAAGTCCTACGAGCAGTACTTC. Its protein product is CASSEKAGKSYEQYF.

There are a few counts of this clonotype. The chain recombines TRBV5-4 with TRBJ2-3, with D hard to call. CDR3 size: 13 residues. Germline-derived CDR1 and CDR2 are SGHNT and YYREEE (reference sequence). Trimming left V 1 base short and J 1 base short, with 4 bases between. The CDR3 DNA reads TGTGCCAGCAGCTTGTGGGGCACAGATACGCAGTATTTT. Its translation: CASSLWGTDTQYF.

The chain links TRBV6-1 to TRBJ1-2, with TRBD1 matching over 9 bases. This CDR3 contains 13 residues. Germline assignment: CDR1 MNHNS and CDR2 SASEGT. V lost 6 bases, J lost 8 bases, and 7 bases stayed unmatched. The CDR3 DNA sequence: TGTGCCAGCAGCCTACAGGGGGCGGACGGCTACACCTTC. This translates into CASSLQGADGYTF.

V is TRBV20-1 and J is TRBJ1-3; D gene unclear. Trimming removed 0 bases from V and 0 bases from J, with 3 bases in between. CDR1 is DFQATT, CDR2 SNEGSKA, per germline (reference sequence). This CDR3 region has 13 residues. The CDR3 protein is CSARDYSGNTIYF. The CDR3 nucleotides read TGCAGTGCTAGAGATTACTCTGGAAACACCATATATTTT.

CDR3 sequence reads: CASSSSDRGSNYGYTF. In DNA form, the CDR3 reads TGTGCCAGCAGTTCCTCCGACAGGGGTTCTAACTATGGCTACACCTTC. The rearrangement uses TRBV6-5 and TRBJ1-2; TRBD1 agrees at 8 bases. CDR3 length: 16 amino acids. J gave up 0 bases and V 4 bases, and 7 bases lay outside the gene matches. Germline V gene data show CDR1 as MNHEY and CDR2 as SVGAGI.

The gene calls are TRBV20-1 and TRBJ2-5; 10 nucleotides agree with TRBD2. Germline trimming cut 4 bases from V and 1 base from J; bases unmatched to any gene: 9. The CDR3 totals 16 residues. Germline CDR1 reads DFQATT; CDR2 reads SNEGSKA (reference sequence). This CDR3 reads CSAKGGAGGLQETQYF. Here the CDR3 DNA reads TGCAGTGCTAAAGGTGGAGCGGGGGGGCTCCAAGAGACCCAGTACTTC.

This clonotype was counted only a few times. The chain joins TRBV28 to TRBJ1-6; no definite D call. The germline gives CDR1 MDHEN, CDR2 SYDVKM. Trimming shortened V by 8 bases and J by 3 bases, and 5 bases separated the two germline ends. CDR3 length: 12 residues. CDR3 nucleotides: TGTGCCAGCCGGGACTATAATTCACCCCTCCACTTT. Protein product: CASRDYNSPLHF.

This clonotype was counted ten times or more. This chain joins TRBV28 and TRBJ2-2, with D perhaps TRBD1 (6 bases). CDR1 is MDHEN, CDR2 SYDVKM, per germline. V shed 6 bases and J shed 6 bases, with 20 bases lying between them. The CDR3 is made up of 16 amino acids. As DNA, the CDR3 is TGTGCCAGCAGACCCTCCCGAGGGGGTAGGGCCGGGGAGCTGTTTTTT. Protein product: CASRPSRGGRAGELFF.

This clonotype was seen a few times. The J gene is TRBJ2-5, the V gene TRBV20-1; 13 bases line up with TRBD2. The CDR3 is 15 amino acids. Germline trimming cut 5 bases from V and 7 bases from J; bases unmatched to any gene: 10. Germline values: CDR1 DFQATT, CDR2 SNEGSKA (reference sequence). The CDR3: CSAAPTSGGSGTQYF. The CDR3 DNA is TGCAGTGCTGCCCCGACTAGCGGGGGGAGTGGGACCCAGTACTTC.

This clonotype was detected ten times or more. The chain couples TRBV29-1 to TRBJ1-1, with D possibly TRBD1 on 6 matching bases. The V end lost 6 bases, the J end lost 6 bases, and 14 bases lay between the germline ends. The CDR3 spans 12 residues. Germline V gene sequence: CDR1 SQVTM, CDR2 ANQGSEA. CDR3 coding DNA: TGCAGCGTGCCACAGGGTGTGTCTGAAGCTTTCTTT. Encoded protein: CSVPQGVSEAFF.